Detailed here is one T cell receptor (beta chain). The method was immunoSEQ multiplex PCR; TCRdb's version includes in-frame clones alone and lacks a portion of them. Among tens of thousands of clones, 70% were seen once, and the ten largest hold approximately 17%. This entry comes from a study of control samples from healthy donors and cancer patients. Per the germline V gene, CDR1 is SGHRS and CDR2 is YFSETQ. The CDR3 has 15 amino acids. The V and J ends lost 5 bases and 3 bases, in that order; junction bases with no gene match: 7. V and J are TRBV5-1 and TRBJ2-3; 9 nucleotides match TRBD2. This clonotype originated in a male donor with melanoma. The source material was formalin-fixed, paraffin-embedded tissue. CDR3 residues: CASRFSGRKTDTQYF. CDR3 in DNA: TGCGCCAGCAGATTTAGCGGGAGAAAGACAGATACGCAGTATTTT.